The 32 T cell receptor beta chains below come from one sample, sequenced in a study of blood T cell repertoires in COVID-19. The assay was immunoSEQ multiplex PCR, and TCRdb's table has in-frame clones only and misses some. The table shows a few hundred thousand clones, with 80% to 90% occurring only once. The sequenced sample consisted of peripheral blood. Receptors were obtained from a middle-aged woman who had recovered from COVID-19.

The genes are TRBV2 and TRBJ2-1; D might be TRBD1 (5 bases). This CDR3 contains 16 residues. CDR1 is SNHLY and CDR2 is FYNNEI in the germline V gene. V lost 3 bases and J 4 bases, leaving 16 bases between the germline ends. The CDR3 region is CASSEAQGSGYNEQFF. DNA of the CDR3: TGTGCCAGCAGTGAGGCGCAGGGTTCGGGTTACAATGAGCAGTTCTTC.

This clone appeared a single time. The chain combines TRBV6-5 with TRBJ1-6; D may be TRBD1 (6 bases). Per germline, CDR1 MNHEY and CDR2 SVGAGI. V lost 4 bases, J lost 10 bases, and 14 bases lay in between. The CDR3 length is 14 residues. The CDR3 DNA reads as TGTGCCAGCAGTTTTGACAGGACGCGGTCACCCCTCCACTTT. This codes for CASSFDRTRSPLHF.

This chain joins TRBV19 and TRBJ2-1; a weak D match, TRBD2 (6 bases). Germline values: CDR1 LNHDA, CDR2 SQIVND (reference sequence). The V end was cut by 10 bases, the J end by 4 bases, with 14 bases between. CDR3 length: 13 residues. CDR3 sequence reads: CATGGPTYNEQFF. The CDR3 DNA is TGTGCCACCGGGGGACCCACTTACAATGAGCAGTTCTTC.

The rearrangement links TRBV29-1 to TRBJ1-3; 9 nucleotides line up with TRBD1. Germline V CDR1 and CDR2: SQVTM, ANQGSEA. J gave up 9 bases and V 7 bases, and 10 bases lay outside the gene matches. CDR3 length: 13 residues. CDR3 nucleotides: TGCAGCGCCTTCAAAGGACAGGGGTCCACCATATATTTT. Translation: CSAFKGQGSTIYF. Filled out from reference TRBV29-1 and TRBJ1-3, the complete variable domain reads SAVISQKPSRDICQRGTSLTIQCQVDSQVTMMFWYRQQPGQSLTLIATANQGSEATYESGFVIDKFPISRPNLTFSTLTVSNMSPEDSSIYLCSAFKGQGSTIYFGEGSWLTVV.

This clone was seen once. The CDR3 DNA reads as TGTGCCAGCAGCCCAGACAGGGACTATGGCTACACCTTC. It translates to CASSPDRDYGYTF. The chain is built from TRBV11-2 and TRBJ1-2; 7 bases align to TRBD1. V trimming: 5 bases; J trimming: 3 bases; junction bases outside the gene matches: 3. Germline V gene sequence: CDR1 SGHAT, CDR2 FQNNGV. The CDR3 loop spans 13 amino acids.

The V gene is TRBV7-2, the J gene TRBJ2-3; tentative D call: TRBD1 (6 bases). V was cut by 2 bases and J by 5 bases, with 11 bases left in between. In germline, CDR1 is SGHTA, CDR2 FQGNSA. CDR3 length: 14 residues. CDR3 in DNA: TGTGCCAGCAGCTTATCGGCAGGGGTAGATACGCAGTATTTT. The encoded protein is CASSLSAGVDTQYF.

The chain joins TRBV3-1 (or the pseudogene TRBV3-2) to TRBJ1-1; 8 positions agree with TRBD1. This CDR3 is built from 15 residues. V gave up 0 bases and J gave up 2 bases; unmatched junction bases: 2. Germline V lookup: CDR1 LGHDT, CDR2 YNNKEL (reference sequence). DNA of the CDR3: TGTGCCAGCAGCCAAGAAGGGACAGGCAACACTGAAGCTTTCTTT. The encoded protein is CASSQEGTGNTEAFF.

This clone came up a few times. This chain links TRBV5-1 with TRBJ2-3; 8 bases line up with TRBD1. This CDR3 is 15 amino acids long. Trimming took 0 bases from V and 5 from J; bases not matched to a gene: 5. Looked up from germline, CDR1 is SGHRS and CDR2 is YFSETQ. CDR3 in DNA: TGCGCCAGCAGCTTGGCGGCAGGGGGCCGAGATACGCAGTATTTT. This gives the protein CASSLAAGGRDTQYF. Combining the CDR3 with reference TRBV5-1 and TRBJ2-3 gives the whole variable domain KAGVTQTPRYLIKTRGQQVTLSCSPISGHRSVSWYQQTPGQGLQFLFEYFSETQRNKGNFPGRFSGRQFSNSRSEMNVSTLELGDSALYLCASSLAAGGRDTQYFGPGTRLTVL.

This sequence joins TRBV2 and TRBJ1-1; weak D call: TRBD1 (5 bases). V was trimmed by 6 bases and J by 0 bases, leaving 11 bases between them. Germline CDR1 is SNHLY and CDR2 is FYNNEI. The CDR3 has 14 residues. The CDR3 DNA is TGTGCCAGCAGCAGGGATTTAATGAACACTGAAGCTTTCTTT. The encoded protein is CASSRDLMNTEAFF.

The gene calls are TRBV15 and TRBJ2-5, with 11 positions matching TRBD1. The CDR3 has 15 amino acids. CDR1 and CDR2 from the germline V gene are LNHNV and YYDKDF (reference sequence). J lost 4 bases, V lost 3 bases, and 4 bases had no gene match. Here the CDR3 reads CATSSAGTGGETQYF. In DNA form, the CDR3 reads TGTGCCACCAGCAGCGCCGGGACAGGGGGAGAGACCCAGTACTTC.

The chain employs TRBV2 and TRBJ1-3; maybe TRBD1 (5 bases). The CDR3 totals 15 residues. The V end lost 2 bases, the J end lost 2 bases, and 10 bases lay between the germline ends. CDR1 is SNHLY, CDR2 FYNNEI, per germline. The CDR3 protein is CASSERRGAGNTIYF. The CDR3 bases are TGTGCCAGCAGTGAACGGAGGGGAGCTGGAAACACCATATATTTT.

The J gene is TRBJ1-2, the V gene TRBV7-2; a possible D gene is TRBD1 (6 bases). The V end was cut by 6 bases, the J end by 2 bases, with 13 bases between. Germline V lookup: CDR1 SGHTA, CDR2 FQGNSA. The length of the CDR3 is 14 residues. CDR3 in amino acids: CASRPRTENYGYTF. In DNA, the CDR3 is TGTGCCAGCAGACCACGGACAGAGAACTATGGCTACACCTTC.

J is TRBJ2-7 and V is TRBV5-5, with D uncertain. There are 18 residues in the CDR3. Trimming removed 0 bases from V and 0 bases from J, with 19 bases in between. Germline CDR1 SGHKS, CDR2 YYEKEE (reference sequence). The chain's CDR3 is CASSLALFVQAHSYEQYF. CDR3 DNA: TGTGCCAGCAGCTTGGCTCTTTTTGTCCAGGCCCACTCCTACGAGCAGTACTTC.

The chain uses TRBV2 and TRBJ2-5; D ambiguous. From germline, CDR1 is SNHLY and CDR2 FYNNEI. Trimming took off 2 bases at V and 2 bases at J, with 12 bases between the two ends. The CDR3 runs to 15 residues. The CDR3 sequence: CASSESQPPQETQYF. In nucleotides, the CDR3 is TGTGCCAGCAGTGAAAGCCAACCCCCACAAGAGACCCAGTACTTC.

J is TRBJ2-5 and V is TRBV2; weak D call: TRBD2 (5 bases). This CDR3 contains 12 residues. CDR1 and CDR2 from the germline V gene are SNHLY and FYNNEI. V was pared by 4 bases and J by 2 bases, with 5 bases between. The CDR3 spells CASSGLQETQYF. The CDR3 DNA follows: TGTGCCAGCAGTGGACTACAAGAGACCCAGTACTTC.

A single count supports this clone. V gene TRBV6-2 or TRBV6-3 combines with J gene TRBJ1-1, with D unclear. Germline CDR1 reads MNHEY; CDR2 reads SVGEGT. Trimming left V 0 bases short and J 5 bases short, with 22 bases between. This CDR3 has 18 residues. The CDR3 coding sequence is TGTGCCAGCAGTTACTCGACTAAGTCCCTTAGTGGGAAGACTGAAGCTTTCTTT. Translating gives CASSYSTKSLSGKTEAFF.

The V gene is TRBV6-5, the J gene TRBJ1-2, with a tentative D call TRBD1 (5 bases). Trimming stripped 6 bases from V and 4 bases from J, with 12 bases between. Germline V gene sequence: CDR1 MNHEY, CDR2 SVGAGI. CDR3 length: 13 amino acids. The CDR3 protein is CASSGTGGYGYTF. DNA for the CDR3: TGTGCCAGCAGCGGGACGGGGGGCTATGGCTACACCTTC.

The chain joins TRBV19 to TRBJ2-7; 8 nucleotides align to TRBD1. The CDR3 is 15 residues long. J lost 3 bases, V lost 3 bases, and 7 bases had no gene match. CDR1 is LNHDA and CDR2 is SQIVND in the germline V gene (reference sequence). The chain's CDR3 is CASSINGQGVYEQYF. The CDR3 DNA is TGTGCCAGTAGTATTAATGGACAGGGAGTCTACGAGCAGTACTTC.

The J gene is TRBJ2-7, the V gene TRBV6-5; 12 bases line up with TRBD1. The V gene end was trimmed by 5 bases and the J gene end by 7 bases; junction bases not matched to a gene: 9. CDR1 and CDR2 (germline): MNHEY, SVGAGI. The CDR3 has 15 residues. CDR3 sequence reads: CASSRPGQGANEQYF. In DNA form, the CDR3 reads TGTGCCAGCAGTCGCCCGGGACAGGGGGCTAATGAGCAGTACTTC.

V is TRBV9 and J is TRBJ2-1; 9 bases align to TRBD2. The CDR3 is made up of 15 amino acids. Germline CDR1 and CDR2: SGDLS and YYNGEE. Germline trimming cut 4 bases from V and 7 bases from J; bases unmatched to any gene: 9. CDR3 DNA sequence: TGTGCCAGCAGCCCGCCGGGACTAGCAGGGAATGAGCAGTTCTTC. It encodes CASSPPGLAGNEQFF.

This chain joins TRBV5-1 and TRBJ2-7; 13 positions match TRBD2. The V segment lost 3 bases and the J segment 6 bases; nucleotides outside the gene matches: 12. The CDR3 is made up of 17 amino acids. Germline CDR1 and CDR2: SGHRS and YFSETQ. In DNA form, the CDR3 reads TGCGCCAGCAGCTGGGGGGGACTAGCGGGGAGTCCCTCCGAGCAGTACTTC. Translating it yields CASSWGGLAGSPSEQYF.

V is TRBV19 and J is TRBJ1-1; TRBD1 agrees at 7 bases. The CDR3 has 14 residues. CDR1 LNHDA and CDR2 SQIVND come from the germline V gene (reference sequence). Trimming cost V 4 bases and J 2 bases; bases outside gene matches: 4. The CDR3 sequence: CASSTQGGNTEAFF. DNA for the CDR3: TGTGCCAGTAGTACCCAGGGGGGCAACACTGAAGCTTTCTTT.

In nucleotides, the CDR3 is TGTGCCAGCAGGTCGGATTTAGGGGATGGCTACACCTTC. Translation: CASRSDLGDGYTF. The genes are TRBV6-5 and TRBJ1-2; D is perhaps TRBD1 (5 bases). Trimming stripped 6 bases from V and 6 bases from J, with 14 bases between. CDR3 length: 13 residues. Germline lookup yields CDR1 MNHEY and CDR2 SVGAGI.

V is TRBV7-9 and J is TRBJ2-3; the match to TRBD2 covers 8 bases. Per the germline V gene, CDR1 is SEHNR and CDR2 is FQNEAQ (reference sequence). The CDR3 sequence is 16 residues long. Unmatched junction bases numbered 5, after V lost 1 base and J lost 2 bases. Here the CDR3 reads CASSLGDGGVTDTQYF. In nucleotides, the CDR3 is TGTGCCAGCAGCTTAGGGGACGGGGGGGTCACAGATACGCAGTATTTT.

This chain uses TRBV5-5 with TRBJ1-6, with a possible D match to TRBD1 (6 bases). Trimming stripped 0 bases from V and 6 bases from J, with 7 bases between. This CDR3 comprises 14 residues. The germline V gene has CDR1 SGHKS and CDR2 YYEKEE (reference sequence). In nucleotides, the CDR3 is TGTGCCAGCAGCTTGGACAGGGCTAATTCACCCCTCCACTTT. It specifies CASSLDRANSPLHF.

The rearrangement uses TRBV2 and TRBJ1-2; possible D gene TRBD1, 6 bases. V shed 4 bases and J shed 0 bases, with 9 bases lying between them. Germline V gene lookup returns CDR1 SNHLY and CDR2 FYNNEI. This CDR3 region has 14 residues. The CDR3 region is CASSGTVPNYGYTF. The CDR3 DNA reads as TGTGCCAGCAGTGGGACAGTTCCTAACTATGGCTACACCTTC.

The chain couples TRBV4-3 to TRBJ1-2; the match to TRBD1 covers 7 bases. The CDR3 runs to 16 residues. The ends lost 1 base at V and 0 bases at J; junction bases unmatched: 5. Germline CDR1 and CDR2: LGHNA and YSLEER. The CDR3 DNA reads as TGCGCCAGCAGCCAAGCGGGGGACAGAGCTAACTATGGCTACACCTTC. Encoded protein: CASSQAGDRANYGYTF.

The chain combines TRBV19 with TRBJ1-2; D not resolved. V lost 0 bases and J 4 bases, leaving 9 bases between the germline ends. The CDR3 spans 14 residues. Germline V CDR1 and CDR2: LNHDA, SQIVND (reference sequence). The CDR3 is CASSIEGTIYGYTF. Here the CDR3 DNA reads TGTGCCAGTAGTATAGAAGGCACTATCTATGGCTACACCTTC. Variable domain in full (rest from reference TRBV19 and TRBJ1-2): DGGITQSPKYLFRKEGQNVTLSCEQNLNHDAMYWYRQDPGQGLRLIYYSQIVNDFQKGDIAEGYSVSREKKESFPLTVTSAQKNPTAFYLCASSIEGTIYGYTFGSGTRLTVV.

The chain is built from TRBV29-1 and TRBJ1-3; no reliable D call. Germline V gives CDR1 SQVTM, CDR2 ANQGSEA. V lost 1 base, J lost 4 bases, and 8 bases lay in between. The CDR3 has 13 amino acids. CDR3: CSVEASQGNTIYF. The CDR3 region has the DNA TGCAGCGTTGAAGCCTCGCAGGGAAACACCATATATTTT.

This chain joins TRBV30 and TRBJ1-5, with D possibly matching TRBD1 (6 bases). V shed 2 bases and J shed 5 bases, with 19 bases lying between them. The germline V gene encodes CDR1 GTSNPN and CDR2 SVGIG (reference sequence). The CDR3 totals 16 residues. This CDR3 reads CAWSKTGRPEDQPQHF. The CDR3 bases are TGTGCCTGGAGTAAGACAGGACGGCCTGAGGATCAGCCCCAGCATTTT. The full variable domain, in which reference TRBV30 and TRBJ1-5 provide the parts outside the CDR3, is SQTIHQWPATLVQPVGSPLSLECTVEGTSNPNLYWYRQAAGRGLQLLFYSVGIGQISSEVPQNLSASRPQDRQFILSSKKLLLSDSGFYLCAWSKTGRPEDQPQHFGDGTRLSIL.

V and J are TRBV18 and TRBJ1-4, with D unclear. V was trimmed by 3 bases and J by 6 bases, leaving 14 bases between them. Germline CDR1 and CDR2: KGHSH and LQKENI. CDR3 length: 15 residues. The DNA for the CDR3 is TGTGCCAGCTCACCTTCAGGTGGAACGGATGAAAAACTGTTTTTT. It specifies CASSPSGGTDEKLFF.

This chain joins TRBV6-5 and TRBJ1-1; 8 bases are a match to TRBD1. V gave up 4 bases and J gave up 0 bases; unmatched junction bases: 4. Germline V gene lookup returns CDR1 MNHEY and CDR2 SVGAGI. The CDR3 is made up of 15 amino acids. CDR3 in amino acids: CASSLTGAMNTEAFF. As DNA, the CDR3 is TGTGCCAGCAGTTTGACAGGGGCCATGAACACTGAAGCTTTCTTT.